The 7 T cell receptor beta chains in this list originate from one sample, sequenced in a study of identical twins. MiXCR was run by TCRdb on the 5' RACE reads, yielding one entry per CDR3 protein. The profile shows 1.5 million to 2 million distinct CDR3 sequences, around 29% of them singletons. Sample: cord blood. The receptors originated from a newborn girl in good health.

The J gene is TRBJ2-1, the V gene TRBV5-1; 8 bases map to TRBD1. The CDR3 totals 17 residues. Germline V lookup: CDR1 SGHRS, CDR2 YFSETQ. After removal of 1 base from V and 4 bases from J, the junction contained 10 bases not matched to a gene. The CDR3 bases are TGCGCCAGCAGCTTGACCGACAGGGGAGATATATACAATGAGCAGTTCTTC. It yields the protein CASSLTDRGDIYNEQFF.

The chain carries TRBV25-1 and TRBJ2-3; no clear D. Trimming stripped 2 bases from V and 2 bases from J, with 8 bases between. This CDR3 spans 14 amino acids. The germline V gene encodes CDR1 MGHDK and CDR2 SYGVNS. The CDR3 sequence: CASSEKGYTDTQYF. The CDR3 region has the DNA TGTGCCAGCAGTGAAAAAGGGTACACAGATACGCAGTATTTT.

The chain joins TRBV27 to TRBJ1-2, with TRBD1 matching 7 bases. With 3 bases clipped from V and 8 bases from J, the junction kept 6 bases outside the gene matches. The CDR3 has 13 amino acids. The germline gives CDR1 MNHEY, CDR2 SMNVEV (reference sequence). As DNA, the CDR3 is TGTGCCAGCAGTTTTACAGGGGTCTGGGGCTACACCTTC. It is translated as CASSFTGVWGYTF.

The chain links TRBV20-1 to TRBJ2-7; 11 nucleotides line up with TRBD2. In germline, CDR1 is DFQATT, CDR2 SNEGSKA (reference sequence). V lost 1 base, J lost 3 bases, and 14 bases stayed unmatched. The CDR3 is 18 residues long. The CDR3 DNA reads TGCAGTGCTAGAGTCACCGCGGGGGTAGCGGGAGGGCACTACGAGCAGTACTTC. Translation: CSARVTAGVAGGHYEQYF.

The chain links TRBV12-3 or TRBV12-4 to TRBJ2-1; a weak D match, TRBD2 (6 bases). The CDR3 contains 17 residues. Trimming stripped 6 bases from V and 0 bases from J, with 18 bases between. The CDR3 loop is CASSLGTYRSSYNEQFF. The CDR3 DNA sequence: TGTGCCAGCAGCCTAGGGACTTACCGTAGCTCCTACAATGAGCAGTTCTTC.

As DNA, the CDR3 is TGTGCCATCAGTGAGGGGGACAGCCATTCACCCCTCCACTTT. Translating gives CAISEGDSHSPLHF. This chain connects TRBV10-3 to TRBJ1-6; 7 bases are shared with TRBD1. V gave up 2 bases and J gave up 8 bases; unmatched junction bases: 3. CDR1 is ENHRY and CDR2 is SYGVKD in the germline V gene. The CDR3 spans 14 residues.

This chain connects TRBV4-1 to TRBJ1-2, with D possibly TRBD1 on 5 matching bases. Germline CDR1 MGHRA, CDR2 YSYEKL. Trimming took 5 bases from V and 2 from J, leaving 15 bases between them. CDR3 length equals 15 residues. Here the CDR3 DNA reads TGCGCCAGCAGCAGACTAATCAGGGAAAACTATGGCTACACCTTC. Translated: CASSRLIRENYGYTF.